In this sample, the clone carrying this T cell receptor beta chain turned up once. Amplification targeted TCR beta CDR3 regions from RNA transcripts. TCR CDR3 regions were first amplified by RT-PCR with HTBI primers. One entry per CDR3 protein results from TCRdb running MiXCR on the multiplex PCR reads. The sample has 450,000 to 700,000 distinct CDR3 sequences; more than 45% are singletons. This CDR3 is 14 amino acids long. V gave up 4 bases and J gave up 6 bases, with 13 bases separating them. CDR1 SGDLS and CDR2 YYNGEE come from the germline V gene. The data stem from a study of T cells in Graves' hyperthyroidism and ophthalmopathy.

The V and J genes are TRBV9 and TRBJ2-2, with D tentatively TRBD1 (8 bases). The sequenced material came from peripheral blood or thyroid tissue (not recorded which). The source is an adult woman with Graves' disease, either hyperthyroidism or ophthalmopathy (not recorded which). The CDR3 loop reads CASSLQGGAGELFF. CDR3 coding DNA: TGTGCCAGCAGCTTACAGGGGGGGGCCGGGGAGCTGTTTTTT.